This T cell receptor beta chain was retrieved from a study of T cell responses to AZD1222 COVID-19 vaccine. The CDR3 length is 18 residues. The germline V gene encodes CDR1 MGHRA and CDR2 YSYEKL. V was shortened by 1 base and J by 6 bases, with 24 bases between the two germline ends. Sequencing used immunoSEQ multiplex PCR; TCRdb keeps in-frame clones, though not all of them. The sample lists about 140,000 clones; 80% to 95% were seen once. This clonotype was obtained from an adult in good health. Sequenced here: peripheral blood, sampled on day 0 of AZD1222 vaccination. The J gene is TRBJ1-2, the V gene TRBV4-1; D gene unclear. The CDR3 DNA sequence: TGCGCCAGCAGCCAAGTACTGCTTCCTTCCACGGCTGGAGATGGCTACACCTTC. Protein product: CASSQVLLPSTAGDGYTF.